This T cell receptor (beta chain) was identified in a study of shared clonotypes between healthy human individuals. The study's findings and limits: Enrolling few donors narrowed the genetic and exposure-history diversity that was represented. Only blood was sampled; tissue repertoires likely differ.

Regarding this clone: Its matching antigen is unknown. Its ends do not fully match the called genes, so a read error is possible. Other DNA sequences from this sample encode an identical CDR3 as well.

Only Caucasian adults living in Nashville, Tennessee made up the donor group. The CDR3 is made up of 13 amino acids. Germline V gene sequence: CDR1 SGHDT, CDR2 YYEEEE. An assay was performed, and its level was deep. Sequencing was performed with immunoSEQ multiplex PCR; in TCRdb, only in-frame clones are kept and a portion is missing. This sample carries about 560,000 clones, just over 75% of them seen once, and the ten largest clones take approximately 12%. This clonotype originated in a woman in her forties in good health. Some clones in this sample may be carry-over from other donors' samples. This rearrangement joins TRBV5-6 to TRBJ2-7, with 9 bases that match TRBD1. Sequenced sample: PBMCs. CDR3 sequence reads: CASSSGTGNEQYF. The DNA for the CDR3 is TGTGCCAGCAGCTCTGGGACAGGGAACGAGCAATACTTC. The complete variable domain, with remaining parts taken from reference TRBV5-6 and TRBJ2-7, reads DAGVTQSPTHLIKTRGQQVTLRCSPKSGHDTVSWYQQALGQGPQFIFQYYEEEERQRGNFPDRFSGHQFPNYSSELNVNALLLGDSALYLCASSSGTGNEQYFGPGTRLTVT.